The T cell receptor beta chain described here comes from a study of beta chain features in type 1 diabetes. Since all of the isolated RNA was reverse transcribed, expressed TCRB transcripts were what got sequenced. The assay was immunoSEQ multiplex PCR, and TCRdb's table has in-frame clones only and misses some. In the table there are hundreds of thousands of clones, under 70% of which are singletons. The CDR3 spans 16 residues. The V and J ends lost 6 bases and 1 base respectively, with 17 bases between them. Germline CDR1 is MNHEY and CDR2 is SMNVEV (reference sequence). Study-wide results and caveats: Fewer junction insertions and more nucleotide deletions appeared in type 1 diabetes patients.

Concerning this clone itself: Its cognate antigen is unknown.

This TCR was sampled from a man aged 25-45 years in good health. Sequencing was performed on naive CD4+ T cells from blood. The V call is TRBV27, the J call TRBJ2-3, with D perhaps TRBD1 or TRBD2 (5 bases each). CDR3 nucleotide sequence: TGTGCCAGCAGCCCGGTATGGCAGGGAGGCACAGATACGCAGTATTTT. As protein: CASSPVWQGGTDTQYF.